The clone carrying this T cell receptor beta chain occurred once. Its cognate antigen is unknown. These data are taken from a study of OX40 agonist ivuxolimab in advanced cancers. Study overall: Three individuals attained partial responses, comprising one hepatocellular carcinoma case and two cutaneous melanoma cases. Whole-study findings and limits: Patients who responded partially at 0.1-3.0 mg/kg showed clonal expansion ranking among the lowest.

The table came from immunoSEQ multiplex PCR; TCRdb's copy has only in-frame clones and leaves some out. The repertoire includes more than 55,000 clones, 70% to 90% of them detected once, and 5% to 6.5% sits in the top ten. V was shortened by 5 bases and J by 5 bases, with 14 bases between the two germline ends. CDR3 length: 14 residues. The germline CDR1 and CDR2 sequences are SEHNR and FQNEAQ (reference sequence). The receptor was derived from an adult with an advanced solid tumor such as melanoma, head and neck, liver or kidney cancer. This chain joins TRBV7-9 and TRBJ2-3; maybe TRBD2 (6 bases). The sequencing used CD4+ or CD8+ T cells sorted from blood, collected in a trial of the OX40 agonist ivuxolimab. CDR3 sequence (DNA): TGTGCCAGCAGCCGACGACTAGACGAAGATACGCAGTATTTT. As protein: CASSRRLDEDTQYF.